This T cell receptor (beta chain) was captured by sequencing in a study of blood T cells in healthy people across ages. It was with a sample-barcoded 5' primer and a J-beta primer mix that a second PCR of about 7 to 12 cycles was run. TCRdb re-called the 5' RACE reads with MiXCR, one entry per CDR3 protein. The repertoire holds approximately 1,000,000 distinct CDR3 sequences, with around 43% as singletons. CDR3 length: 15 amino acids. J was trimmed by 1 base and V by 5 bases; bases with no gene match: 5. Germline V gives CDR1 SGHTA, CDR2 FQGNSA. The study isolated at least 7 million PBMCs from each sample.

The receptor's source is a woman aged 55-70 years in good health. The chain has TRBV7-2 and TRBJ2-3, with 8 bases lining up with TRBD1. Sequenced: blood. The CDR3 here is CASSRRGHGTDTQYF. In DNA, the CDR3 is TGTGCCAGCAGCCGCAGGGGGCATGGCACAGATACGCAGTATTTT.